This T cell receptor (beta chain) was sequenced during a study of vaccination and CD4 T cells after COVID-19 (dated by TCRdb to between 2021 and 2023). Some background on the complete study: SARS-CoV-2 positivity had been established in the convalescent patients by nasal swab PCR, and mild disease was recorded in several of these patients and severe disease in one. In the convalescent cohort there were six males and four females, among whom were two Hispanic individuals, seven Caucasians, two Asians and one multiracial person. Participants received two doses of either the Pfizer-BioNTech BNT162b2 vaccine (n=8) or the Moderna mRNA-1273 vaccine (n=2). Post-COVID blood samples were collected from convalescent patients a median of around 100 days after diagnosis, with a range of about 35 to 161 days. Post-vaccine blood samples were taken a median of 72 days after the second vaccine dose, with a range of 14 to 241 days. The cultures were stimulated with overlapping spike peptide pools from SARS-CoV-2 and from the common cold coronaviruses HCoV-NL63, HCoV-OC43 and HCoV-229E. In control cultures, a CEFX viral epitope pool was used as positive control, an HIV-1 Nef peptide pool was used as negative control, or no peptide was added. The spike-specific CD4+ TCR repertoire was compared before and after mRNA vaccination in approximately ten COVID-19 convalescent patients and a handful of infection-naive healthy vaccine recipients. General findings and caveats noted by the study authors: The median count of SARS-CoV-2-reactive clonotypes went up from 20 to 25 after infection to roughly 38 after vaccination, although the change was not significant. In convalescent patients, a median approximately 90% of post-vaccine SARS-CoV-2-reactive clones were detected only after vaccination, suggesting vaccine-specific priming. Only a relatively small number of convalescent patients were included in the study, and early timepoints following natural infection were not analyzed. Of the vaccine-specific clones in convalescent patients, 304 of 307, or nearly all, reacted only to SARS-CoV-2 spike and did not cross-react with common cold coronaviruses.

Trimming leaves V shorter by 5 bases and J shorter by 4 bases, with the junction holding 7 bases beyond the gene matches. The CDR3, from cysteine to phenylalanine, totals 15 residues. Kept here is only the CDR3 DNA, which spans 45 bases and is read in frame from base 1. CDR1 and CDR2, per the germline V gene, are MGHDK and SYGVNS. What this sample's treatment or condition label stands for: roughly 10-day PBMC culture with coronavirus spike peptide pools or control peptides (ViraFEST assay). To expand antigen-specific T cells with peptide pools and then pick out the expanded clonotypes through TCR sequencing, the study relied on the ViraFEST assay. Positive SARS-CoV-2 PCR tests in the convalescent patients dated from March to December 2020, before Alpha, Beta and Delta variants emerged in the United States. PBMCs were cultured at about 2 million per well in IMDM supplemented with around 5.5% human AB serum and 8.5 to 10 IU/ml IL-2, with about 10 ug/ml peptide pools added. On days 3 and 7, half of the culture medium was replaced with fresh IL-2-containing medium. CD4+ T cells were isolated after 10 days of culture through negative selection using the EasySep CD4+ T cell isolation kit. Ficoll-Paque Plus gradient centrifugation was used to isolate PBMCs from whole blood, and the isolated PBMCs were then either used fresh or cryopreserved at -140C. Each culture condition was generally run in triplicate wells.

On this clonotype: Its antigen remains unidentified. Within one base of it there is no much larger clone, and no base qualities were kept.

Preparation of the library involved PCR. TCR sequencing of DNA from cultured CD4+ T cells used the Oncomine TCR Beta short-read assay at the Johns Hopkins FTIC core. The QIAamp micro DNA kit was used to extract genomic DNA from the cultured CD4+ T cells. Oncomine TCR Beta libraries made from cultured CD4+ T cells were pooled using unique dual indexes and sequenced on an Illumina iSeq 100. The authors' pipeline ran thus. Non-productive sequences were removed, and CDR3s not starting with C, not ending with F or W, or shorter than 7 amino acids were discarded. The MANAFEST web application identified antigen-specific clonotypes by comparing peptide-stimulated wells against reference wells and other culture wells. For a clone to be called positive, the clone needed an FDR below 0.05, an odds ratio above 5, and a productive frequency above 0.1% in at least two of three replicate wells. A clonotype was classed as cross-reactive if the clonotype showed significant expansion both in SARS-CoV-2 spike wells and in at least one common cold coronavirus spike condition. Similarity between CDR3 sequences was evaluated in R version 3.6.1 using Levenshtein distances (stringdist) and unrooted phylogenetic trees (ape). In-frame beta chains were kept once TCRdb had trimmed the public reads at Q25 with fastp and called clones with MiXCR. One record per CDR3 amino acid sequence lists the most common genes and DNA. The V and J calls reflect TCRdb's pipeline rather than the authors' work. In this sample the table shows approximately 12,000 distinct CDR3 sequences, roughly 80% of which occur a single time. The ten biggest clones cover around 10% of the sample.

The sequencing input was CD4+ T cells from blood, cultured in vitro. This TCR derives from a human donor who had recovered from COVID-19. The chain couples TRBV25-1 to TRBJ2-2; 7 of the junction bases match TRBD2. The CDR3 region: CASSSGSGGTGELFF. The nucleotide sequence reads as follows: TGTGCCAGCAGTTCCGGATCGGGGGGCACCGGGGAGCTGTTTTTT.